This entry features one T cell receptor beta chain sequence. Its antigen remains unknown. The data were obtained in a study of CD8+ T cells in alopecia areata. For the study at large: Tofacitinib ran 6 to 18 months, followed by 6 months off drug. Overall study findings and caveats: The study found tofacitinib significantly decreased scalp clonality and expanded CD8+ clones among the top 100.

RNA extraction was followed by reverse transcription into cDNA, which acted as the sequencing template. Measured with immunoSEQ multiplex PCR; TCRdb has only the in-frame clones, and not every one. The sample contains 150,000 to 200,000 clones, about three fifths of which appear only once. Treatment of the sample: oral pan-JAK inhibitor, 5-10 mg twice daily. V was trimmed by 4 bases and J by 9 bases, leaving 11 bases between them. Germline V lookup: CDR1 SGHNT, CDR2 YYREEE (reference sequence). The CDR3 loop spans 12 amino acids. This sequence was found in a human donor with alopecia areata. The input for sequencing was CD8+ T cells sorted from blood, taken at week 24, from a patient treated with tofacitinib. The rearrangement joins TRBV5-4 to TRBJ2-1, with D uncertain. The chain's CDR3 is CASSATSLEQFF. In DNA form, the CDR3 reads TGTGCCAGCAGCGCTACGAGCCTTGAGCAGTTCTTC.